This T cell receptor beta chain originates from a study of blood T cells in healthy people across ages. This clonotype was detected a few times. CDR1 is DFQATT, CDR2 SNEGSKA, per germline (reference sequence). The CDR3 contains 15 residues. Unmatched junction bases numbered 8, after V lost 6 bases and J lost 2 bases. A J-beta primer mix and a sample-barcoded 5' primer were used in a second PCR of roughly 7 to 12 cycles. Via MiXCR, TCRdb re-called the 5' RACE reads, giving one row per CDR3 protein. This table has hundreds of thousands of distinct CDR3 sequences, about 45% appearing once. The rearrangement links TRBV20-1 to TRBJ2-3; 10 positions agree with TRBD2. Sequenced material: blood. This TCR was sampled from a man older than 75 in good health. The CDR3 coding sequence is TGCAGTGCCGGTCGACTAGCGGGTCTCACAGATACGCAGTATTTT. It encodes CSAGRLAGLTDTQYF.